Included here is one TCR beta chain sequence, with context. The CDR3 consists of 15 residues. Trimming cost V 0 bases and J 9 bases, with 15 bases left between them. Germline-derived CDR1 and CDR2 are SNHLY and FYNNEI. Some clones are missing from TCRdb's copy, which holds only in-frame ones; the method was immunoSEQ multiplex PCR. In the table there are fewer than 130,000 clones, more than 70% of which are singletons. The data belong to a study of blood T cell repertoires in COVID-19. Sequencing was done on a sample of peripheral blood. This TCR was recovered from a woman aged 45-60 years with acute or convalescent COVID-19. The chain is built from TRBV2 and TRBJ2-4; a possible D gene is TRBD1 (5 bases). CDR3 nucleotides: TGTGCCAGCAGTGAAGCCGACGTGGCAGGGATCATTCAGTACTTC. Protein: CASSEADVAGIIQYF.